This T cell receptor beta chain was profiled in a study of blood T cell repertoires in COVID-19. Sequencing was performed with immunoSEQ multiplex PCR; in TCRdb, only in-frame clones are kept and a portion is missing. The sample has about 180,000 clones; 70% to 90% are singletons. The sequencing input was peripheral blood. The receptor was isolated from a human donor with active or convalescent COVID-19. The donor label of this sample is uncertain.

Here the CDR3 reads CASSEVNKADIQYF. Written as DNA, the CDR3 is TGTGCCAGCAGTGAAGTCAACAAAGCGGACATTCAGTACTTC. The genes are TRBV6-1 and TRBJ2-4, with D possibly being TRBD2 (5 bases). Germline V gives CDR1 MNHNS, CDR2 SASEGT. CDR3 length: 14 amino acids. Trimming took 1 base from V and 8 from J, leaving 12 bases between them.